This T cell receptor (beta chain) was profiled in a study of cytomegalovirus exposure and HLA in healthy donors (dated 2017 in TCRdb). About the full investigation: According to an earlier analysis of several hundred of the donors, roughly 180 million T cells yielded 95 million to 140 million unique TCR beta sequences and 276 Gb of sequence data. The study combined high-throughput TCR immunosequencing, statistical association of individual TCRs with disease status, and machine learning to predict cytomegalovirus infection status. Rather than using new phenotypic data, the later analysis identified candidate immune exposures from TCR beta sequences and from how often those sequences occurred across donors. Across 398 genotyped donors of the cohort, an average of approximately 200,000 unique TCR beta nucleotide sequences per donor were sequenced, and 15% to 20% of those sequences were non-productive. The aim of the study was to test whether cataloging public T cell receptors could identify signatures of past pathogen exposure. Using immunosequencing, the study profiled T cell repertoires from some 670 subjects and related those repertoires to cytomegalovirus serostatus. An earlier analysis of some 500 of the donors used high-throughput TCR beta sequencing to judge whether each TCR beta V gene segment behaved as functional or pseudogenic. The genetic ancestry cluster associated with self-reported Caucasian donors included approximately 85% of the approximately 410 genotyped donors. Donor age, sex, ethnicity and CMV serostatus were compiled alongside the repertoire data. Both class I and class II loci were covered by HLA typing, at four-digit resolution. All discovery cohort repertoires had been generated on a single sequencing platform. A later genetic analysis used genome-wide SNP genotypes for about three fifths of the 666 donors, treating that subset as a discovery cohort. An early release covering approximately 600 HLA-typed donors comprised around 300 gigabases of sequencing data and approximately 85 million unique TCR sequences. The number of donors typed differed by locus, with about 629-640 for A, B, C, DRB1 and DQB1, around 500 for DQA1, 600 to 610 for DPA1, and around 430 for DPB1. To study patterns of TCR occurrence, a later analysis re-analyzed previously published TCR beta repertoires from 666 donors and added high-resolution HLA genotyping. Roughly 5 DR-DQ haplotypes were handled as single units for association and clustering, since linkage in the cohort was strong. Besides the first cohort of approximately 710 subjects, a separate validation cohort made up of 120 or so different subjects was used.

The cohort comprised hundreds of healthy bone marrow donors. At the time of sampling, every cohort member was nominally healthy, though immune exposures that went unrecorded were likely present. The donor tested CMV seronegative and was one of the 352 seronegative cohort members. A peripheral blood sample was provided by each donor, and peripheral blood mononuclear cells were used for TCR beta sequencing. Genomic DNA was extracted from the blood cell samples with the Qiagen DNeasy Blood Extraction Kit. The receptor library was made with the immunoSEQ multiplex PCR assay. For the multiplex PCR, a mixture combining 60 forward primers for TCR Vbeta segments and 13 reverse primers for TCR Jbeta segments was used. Amplification of the CDR3 region of rearranged TCR beta genes was performed with a multiplex PCR assay on genomic DNA. Amplified TCR beta libraries were sequenced as 87-base-pair reads on the Illumina HiSeq System. The study's processing was this. A later analysis counted some 74 million unique TCR beta chains across the approximately 700 repertoires, and roughly 11 million of these chains were shared by at least two donors. Raw reads were error-corrected and collapsed into unique sequences by a nearest-neighbor algorithm in which closely related sequences were merged to remove PCR and sequencing errors. To assign V, D and J gene segments, CDR3 sequences were aligned to IMGT reference sequences. For a sequence to be retained, a match of at least six nucleotides was required to both a V gene segment and a J gene segment. Rearrangements were classified as productive when the CDR3 lacked stop codons and remained in frame with V and J, and all other rearrangements were classified as non-productive. CDR3 was defined by IMGT convention, running from the second conserved V-encoded cysteine to the conserved J-encoded phenylalanine. The earlier analysis of about 620 of the donors excluded sequences that lacked an unambiguous match to a single V gene segment. In an earlier analysis of almost 600 of the donors, a V segment was called functional when productive rearrangements were above 56.7%, and segregating when the standard deviation between donors exceeded 5%. A statistical classification framework was built to diagnose cytomegalovirus status from the catalog of TCR beta chain sequences. A later analysis assigned V and J genes by comparing TCR nucleotide sequences with IMGT/GENE-DB human TR gene sequences. In a later analysis, CDR3 sequences and most-parsimonious VDJ recombination scenarios were assigned using the TCRdist pipeline. A later analysis defined each TCR beta chain by its CDR3 amino acid sequence plus V-gene family, and excluded reads lacking a unique V-gene family. To address suspected cross-contamination and a sequencing artifact, a later analysis removed 550 to 750 highly shared, low-generation-probability nucleotide sequences. For each public chain, a later analysis derived a clonal expansion index from normalized ranks of inferred template counts within each repertoire. A later analysis computed generation probabilities with a VDJ recombination model fitted to out-of-frame rearrangements, and checked the results against IGoR. In a later analysis, TCR-TCR, TCR-HLA and TCR-CMV co-occurrence was scored with hypergeometric tests, and a repertoire-size bias correction was applied to TCR pairs. A later analysis estimated false discovery rates by permuting HLA or CMV assignments 20 times. In a later analysis, co-occurring TCRs were grouped with DBSCAN, and TCRdist sequence similarity was added when clustering was performed within HLA-allele-positive subsets. Co-occurrence clustering excluded repertoires with fewer than 30,000 or more than 120,000 public chains, plus five with anomalous nucleotide sharing. The table comes from immuneACCESS by way of TCRdb, which keeps in-frame sequences with V and J called. Part of the clones is missing from these tables; in studies checked, under half for an unresolved V gene and the rest for unknown reasons. V and J calls and clone size come straight from that table; D and trimming were deduced from the DNA. The sample records tens of thousands of clones, around four fifths of which are singletons. 2.5% to 3.5% of the sample lies in the top ten.

V loses 6 bases of germline sequence and J loses 0 bases, and the interval between the two ends is 12 bases. CDR3 length: 14 amino acids, cysteine to phenylalanine. Only CDR3 DNA is held: 42 bases, read in frame from base 1. CDR1 and CDR2 were assigned from the germline V gene as SNHLY and FYNNEI. General findings and caveats noted by the study authors: Roughly uniform sequencing depth across donors was assumed in presence/absence analyses, although this assumption may not hold. Because counts were too low, seventeen rarely observed V segments, including chromosome 9 orphons, were excluded from the earlier analysis of about 500 of the donors. HLA typing was unavailable for some donors at each locus, so association tests used only the typed subset. Because the 87-base-pair reads could not distinguish some IMGT-functional V segments, including TRBV6-2 and TRBV6-3, those segments were excluded. A cluster of highly shared sequence variants was judged likely to be a technical artifact of the sequencing pipeline. A later analysis reported that several top co-occurrence clusters appeared linked to parvovirus B19, influenza, CMV and Epstein-Barr virus. Most TCR sequences were observed very rarely across donors, whereas some public TCRs were present in many individuals. In the study, some 160 TCR beta chains were listed as associated with cytomegalovirus. For the cohort, immune exposure information was limited to CMV serostatus. A further reported finding was that TCR beta sequences accurately predicted the HLA-A and HLA-B alleles for most subjects in the first cohort. According to a later genetic analysis, donors in an Asian-associated ancestry cluster had fewer N-insertions in productive TCRs than the approximately 670-donor mean. It was suggested by the authors that the approach could potentially be generalized to other disease states and immunological phenotypes. An earlier analysis of around 500 of the donors showed that most TCR beta V segments appeared in productive rearrangements either about 87% or about 30% of the time, which broadly matched IMGT annotations. Assigning TCR associations to individual alleles was difficult when HLA alleles, especially DR and DQ, strongly co-occurred. In both the original and validation cohorts, the classifier was reported to diagnose cytomegalovirus status with high specificity and sensitivity. Linkage disequilibrium might explain the correlated functional status among segregating V segments, but an unknown experimental factor could not be excluded. In vitro tests confirmed that a few of the cytomegalovirus-associated TCR beta chains recognize cytomegalovirus antigens. In a later genetic analysis, a missense DCLRE1C variant was associated with V-gene and J-gene trimming of TCR beta chains, and the association was replicated in an independent cohort. In a later analysis, about 17,000 TCR beta sequences were associated with specific HLA alleles at a false discovery rate of 0.05. In a later analysis, TCR association rates were found to vary across HLA loci, with the most associated TCRs seen for DRB1 alleles and the fewest for HLA-C alleles. In a later analysis, HLA-associated TCR beta chains were found to be more clonally expanded and to have lower generation probabilities than equally common non-associated chains. According to a later analysis, most CMV-associated TCR beta chains appeared to be HLA-restricted, and the HLA associations seemed to be driven largely by CMV exposure. This cohort had only TCR beta chains sequenced, and the lack of alpha or paired-chain data limited which features could be detected.

For this clone: Its antigen is unknown. Base quality data are lacking; no much larger clone is found one base away.

The specimen sequenced was PBMCs. The TCR originated in a man aged 45-65 years in good health and CMV-seronegative. The sequence is built from TRBV2 and TRBJ2-7; the D gene is possibly TRBD2, with 7 bases matching. The CDR3 reads as follows: CASSLRGRSYEQYF. The nucleotide sequence is TGTGCCAGCAGCCTGCGGGGGCGCTCCTACGAGCAGTACTTC.